Following are 23 T cell receptor beta chains from one sample sequenced in a study of blood T cell repertoires in COVID-19. The method was immunoSEQ multiplex PCR; TCRdb's version includes in-frame clones alone and lacks a portion of them. Altogether about 120,000 clones are present, roughly four fifths being singletons, with the ten largest covering 15% to 20%. Source material: peripheral blood. Receptor source: a man aged 30-40 years with COVID-19, enrolled during active disease.

The chain employs TRBV4-3 and TRBJ2-7, with D possibly matching TRBD1 (6 bases). The germline V gene has CDR1 LGHNA and CDR2 YSLEER. V was pared by 0 bases and J by 5 bases, with 20 bases between. The CDR3 length is 17 residues. As DNA, the CDR3 is TGCGCCAGCAGCCAAGAACGGGGCAGGGGATTCTTGAACGAGCAGTACTTC. It specifies CASSQERGRGFLNEQYF.

The chain joins TRBV28 to TRBJ1-2; 7 bases are shared with TRBD1. The germline gives CDR1 MDHEN, CDR2 SYDVKM. The CDR3 has 14 residues. The J segment lost 7 bases and the V segment lost 6 bases, leaving 11 bases of the junction unmatched. This chain's CDR3 is CASRGADRLGGYTF. CDR3 nucleotide sequence: TGTGCCAGCAGGGGGGCGGACAGGCTCGGTGGCTACACCTTC.

The CDR3 DNA reads TGCGCCAGCAGAGTTGGACTAGCGGGACTTCTAGCCTACGAGCAGTACTTC. Translation gives CASRVGLAGLLAYEQYF. The chain combines TRBV10-1 with TRBJ2-7, with 12 positions matching TRBD2. Per germline, CDR1 WNHNN and CDR2 SYGVQD (reference sequence). J gave up 2 bases and V 6 bases, and 11 bases lay outside the gene matches. There are 17 residues in the CDR3.

This chain uses TRBV27 with TRBJ2-7; weak D call: TRBD2 (5 bases). V gave up 2 bases and J gave up 2 bases, with 10 bases separating them. The CDR3 sequence is 14 residues long. Looked up from germline, CDR1 is MNHEY and CDR2 is SMNVEV (reference sequence). The CDR3 nucleotides read TGTGCCAGCAGTTTAACCGGGGTGACCTACGAGCAGTACTTC. Protein: CASSLTGVTYEQYF.

The count of this clone is one. The chain has TRBV5-1 and TRBJ2-5; 10 bases map to TRBD1. Germline CDR1 reads SGHRS; CDR2 reads YFSETQ. Trimming removed 4 bases from V and 12 bases from J; junction bases left unmatched: 9. CDR3 size: 13 residues. The CDR3 loop reads CASSPGQGILEYF. Here the CDR3 DNA reads TGCGCCAGCAGCCCGGGACAGGGGATTCTTGAGTACTTC.

This clone was counted only a few times. The V call is TRBV19, the J call TRBJ1-1; 8 nucleotides match TRBD1. This CDR3 region has 16 residues. Trimming took 6 bases from V and 1 from J; bases not matched to a gene: 10. The germline gives CDR1 LNHDA, CDR2 SQIVND (reference sequence). DNA for the CDR3: TGTGCCAGTAGCCCTAAGTGGGACAGGACGAACACTGAAGCTTTCTTT. Residues: CASSPKWDRTNTEAFF.

The chain has TRBV6-4 and TRBJ1-1, with D perhaps matching TRBD1 (5 bases). The CDR3 is 13 residues long. V was shortened by 2 bases and J by 5 bases, with 9 bases between the two germline ends. CDR1 is MRHNA, CDR2 SNTAGT, per germline. The CDR3 bases are TGTGCCAGCAGTGACCTCCCAGGGACTGAAGCTTTCTTT. Its translation is CASSDLPGTEAFF.

The sample holds one count of this clone. The rearrangement uses TRBV6-6 and TRBJ1-6, with 9 bases aligning to TRBD1. The CDR3 loop spans 14 amino acids. Germline V gene sequence: CDR1 MNHNY, CDR2 SVGAGI (reference sequence). With 4 bases clipped from V and 6 bases from J, the junction kept 1 base outside the gene matches. CDR3 bases: TGTGCCAGCAGTTGGGGACAGGGTAATTCACCCCTCCACTTT. As protein: CASSWGQGNSPLHF.

The rearrangement joins TRBV18 to TRBJ1-2; 8 bases fit TRBD1. Trimming cost V 2 bases and J 3 bases; bases outside gene matches: 5. CDR3 length: 15 residues. Per the germline V gene, CDR1 is KGHSH and CDR2 is LQKENI. The CDR3 loop is CASSPNDRGHYGYTF. The CDR3 DNA sequence: TGTGCCAGCTCACCAAACGACAGGGGCCACTATGGCTACACCTTC. Full variable domain (rest looked up from reference TRBV18 and TRBJ1-2): NAGVMQNPRHLVRRRGQEARLRCSPMKGHSHVYWYRQLPEEGLKFMVYLQKENIIDESGMPKERFSAEFPKEGPSILRIQQVVRGDSAAYFCASSPNDRGHYGYTFGSGTRLTVV.

V usage is TRBV7-2 and J usage is TRBJ1-1, with D hard to call. Germline V gives CDR1 SGHTA, CDR2 FQGNSA. This CDR3 region has 13 residues. Trimming removed 2 bases from V and 1 base from J, with 5 bases in between. The CDR3 is CASSLWANTEAFF. For the CDR3, the DNA is TGTGCCAGCAGCTTATGGGCGAACACTGAAGCTTTCTTT.

The J gene is TRBJ2-1, the V gene TRBV4-1, with 8 bases identical to TRBD2. With 3 bases clipped from V and 2 bases from J, the junction kept 3 bases outside the gene matches. The CDR3 is made up of 15 amino acids. CDR1 MGHRA and CDR2 YSYEKL come from the germline V gene. CDR3 protein: CASSHTSGPYNEQFF. The CDR3 DNA sequence: TGCGCCAGCAGCCACACTAGCGGCCCCTACAATGAGCAGTTCTTC.

The chain couples TRBV2 to TRBJ1-2; the D gene is possibly TRBD1 (6 bases). This CDR3 comprises 13 residues. Germline lookup yields CDR1 SNHLY and CDR2 FYNNEI. V shed 6 bases and J shed 4 bases, with 12 bases lying between them. CDR3 DNA: TGTGCCAGCAGACGGGACAACTCCTATGGCTACACCTTC. It encodes CASRRDNSYGYTF.

CDR3 sequence reads: CASSPHSGRGGTEAFF. CDR3 coding DNA: TGTGCCAGCAGCCCCCACTCGGGCAGGGGCGGCACTGAAGCTTTCTTT. The chain employs TRBV28 and TRBJ1-1; TRBD1 might be the D (6 bases). Trimming pared 6 bases from V and 4 bases from J, leaving 21 bases between. Germline V CDR1 and CDR2: MDHEN, SYDVKM. CDR3 length: 16 residues.

This chain joins TRBV11-3 and TRBJ1-1; no clear D. Germline V gene data show CDR1 as SGHNT and CDR2 as YENEEA. This CDR3 has 13 residues. The V gene lost 1 base and the J gene lost 8 bases, with 11 bases spanning the gap. The CDR3: CASSLGLVGEAFF. As DNA, the CDR3 is TGTGCCAGCAGCTTAGGACTCGTCGGGGAAGCTTTCTTT.

V usage is TRBV19 and J usage is TRBJ2-3, with 8 bases matching TRBD2. In germline, CDR1 is LNHDA, CDR2 SQIVND (reference sequence). This CDR3 comprises 16 residues. V was pared by 2 bases and J by 4 bases, with 8 bases of the junction left unmatched. In DNA, the CDR3 is TGTGCCAGTAGTATAACGGGACTAGGACCCCCAGATACGCAGTATTTT. Its protein is CASSITGLGPPDTQYF.

The chain carries TRBV11-3 and TRBJ2-7; 10 bases line up with TRBD2. In germline, CDR1 is SGHNT, CDR2 YENEEA. This CDR3 comprises 15 residues. The V and J ends lost 1 base and 2 bases, in that order; junction bases with no gene match: 2. CDR3 region: CASSLGSGRAYEQYF. CDR3 nucleotides: TGTGCCAGCAGCTTAGGAAGCGGGAGGGCCTACGAGCAGTACTTC.

This rearrangement joins TRBV2 to TRBJ1-5; 7 nucleotides align to TRBD1. Germline trimming cut 7 bases from V and 3 bases from J; bases unmatched to any gene: 6. This CDR3 region has 14 residues. CDR1 is SNHLY and CDR2 is FYNNEI in the germline V gene. CDR3 DNA: TGTGCCAGCACCAGGGGGACGGACAATCAGCCCCAGCATTTT. Residues: CASTRGTDNQPQHF. Full variable domain (rest looked up from reference TRBV2 and TRBJ1-5): EPEVTQTPSHQVTQMGQEVILRCVPISNHLYFYWYRQILGQKVEFLVSFYNNEISEKSEIFDDQFSVERPDGSNFTLKIRSTKLEDSAMYFCASTRGTDNQPQHFGDGTRLSIL.

CDR3 nucleotides: TGTGCCAGCAGTCCCCGGACAGGGAGGGCTGAAGCTTTCTTT. It codes for CASSPRTGRAEAFF. The chain recombines TRBV6-5 with TRBJ1-1, with TRBD1 matching over 8 bases. J was trimmed by 6 bases and V by 5 bases; bases with no gene match: 8. This CDR3 has 14 amino acids. Germline V lookup: CDR1 MNHEY, CDR2 SVGAGI.

V usage is TRBV9 and J usage is TRBJ2-5; D might be TRBD1 (6 bases). The germline V gene has CDR1 SGDLS and CDR2 YYNGEE. Between the trimmed V and J ends, which lost 4 bases and 2 bases, there was a span of 15 bases. The CDR3 runs to 15 residues. The CDR3 loop is CASSPHRDRQETQYF. CDR3 in DNA: TGTGCCAGCAGCCCCCATCGAGACAGGCAAGAGACCCAGTACTTC.

The CDR3 is CAWSVGGVGNTIYF. The CDR3, as DNA: TGTGCCTGGAGTGTCGGGGGAGTGGGAAACACCATATATTTT. This sequence joins TRBV30 and TRBJ1-3, with a possible D match to TRBD1 (5 bases). Germline V gives CDR1 GTSNPN, CDR2 SVGIG (reference sequence). V lost 0 bases to trimming and J lost 4 bases, with 10 bases between them. The CDR3 spans 14 residues. The complete variable domain, with remaining parts taken from reference TRBV30 and TRBJ1-3, reads SQTIHQWPATLVQPVGSPLSLECTVEGTSNPNLYWYRQAAGRGLQLLFYSVGIGQISSEVPQNLSASRPQDRQFILSSKKLLLSDSGFYLCAWSVGGVGNTIYFGEGSWLTVV.

Details on this clone: One end of the junction fails to match germline, which may point to a read error. The rearrangement joins TRBV11-2 to TRBJ1-3; 8 nucleotides align to TRBD1. This CDR3 spans 13 amino acids. Germline lookup yields CDR1 SGHAT and CDR2 FQNNGV. This chain's CDR3 is CASSLAAQGVYIF. The CDR3 bases are TGTGCCAGCAGCTTAGCGGCACAGGGGGTTTACATCTTC.

This clone has a single count. The V call is TRBV7-9, the J call TRBJ1-1; 7 bases map to TRBD1. The germline V gene has CDR1 SEHNR and CDR2 FQNEAQ (reference sequence). The V and J ends lost 7 bases and 8 bases, in that order; junction bases with no gene match: 10. The CDR3 runs 13 residues. CDR3 sequence (DNA): TGTGCCAGCAACCTTTGGAGGACAGGCGAAGCTTTCTTT. Translation: CASNLWRTGEAFF.

This clone was counted a few times. The rearrangement joins TRBV30 to TRBJ1-3; no firm D call. V was clipped by 4 bases and J by 0 bases, with 7 bases between them. The CDR3 extends over 13 amino acids. Germline V lookup: CDR1 GTSNPN, CDR2 SVGIG (reference sequence). CDR3 sequence (DNA): TGTGCCTGGACAGGCTCCTCTGGAAACACCATATATTTT. Encoded protein: CAWTGSSGNTIYF.